This T cell receptor (beta chain) was captured by sequencing in a study of blood T cell repertoires in COVID-19. The CDR3 covers 13 residues. V lost 6 bases and J 4 bases, leaving 12 bases between the germline ends. Germline CDR1 is MNHEY and CDR2 is SVGAGI. Assay used: immunoSEQ multiplex PCR; TCRdb lists only in-frame clones, some missing. The sample records around 230,000 clones, roughly 89% being singletons. The V call is TRBV6-5, the J call TRBJ1-1, with D maybe TRBD1 (5 bases). The specimen sequenced was peripheral blood. The TCR comes from a man aged 25 to 45 who had recovered from COVID-19. CDR3 nucleotide sequence: TGTGCCAGCAGCCGCAGGGAGGGCACTGAAGCTTTCTTT. Translation: CASSRREGTEAFF.